Included here is one T cell receptor beta chain sequence, with context. Its antigen is undetermined. This entry is derived from a study of T cells after yellow fever vaccination. Overall study findings and caveats: Most clones from primary vaccination were detected again post-booster (roughly 96% CD4, about 88% CD8). The secondary response was weaker, and its peak arrived faster, on day 5 versus 15.

The CDR3 sequence is 15 residues long. The V and J ends lost 7 bases and 5 bases, in that order; junction bases with no gene match: 16. The V gene's germline CDR1 is DFQATT and CDR2 SNEGSKA (reference sequence). In TCRdb, the 5' RACE reads were re-called with MiXCR into one record per CDR3 protein. The table has hundreds of thousands of distinct CDR3 sequences, roughly 12% seen once. The receptor comes from a man aged 25 to 45 who received the YFV17D yellow fever vaccine. This chain links TRBV20-1 with TRBJ2-5; 7 bases align to TRBD2. The sequencing here drew on PBMCs, taken on the day of the yellow fever booster vaccination. Written as DNA, the CDR3 is TGCAGTGGGGTTGAGGTGGCGGGAGTTTGGGAGACCCAGTACTTC. As protein: CSGVEVAGVWETQYF.